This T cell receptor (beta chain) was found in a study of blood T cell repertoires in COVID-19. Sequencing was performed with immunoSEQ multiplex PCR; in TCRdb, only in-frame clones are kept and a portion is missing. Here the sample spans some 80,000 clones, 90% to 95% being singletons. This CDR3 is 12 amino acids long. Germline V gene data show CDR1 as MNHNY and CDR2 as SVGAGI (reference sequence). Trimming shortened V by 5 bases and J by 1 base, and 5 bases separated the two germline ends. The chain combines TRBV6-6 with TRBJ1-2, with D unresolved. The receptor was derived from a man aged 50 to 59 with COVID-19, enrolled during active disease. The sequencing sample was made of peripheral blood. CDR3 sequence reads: CASSTVNYGYTF. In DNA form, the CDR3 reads TGTGCCAGCAGTACGGTTAACTATGGCTACACCTTC.